These 10 T cell receptor beta chains share one sample of origin, sequenced in a study of T cells in Graves' hyperthyroidism and ophthalmopathy. The CDR3 regions of TCR beta were amplified from RNA transcripts. Initially, a first-round RT-PCR of the TCR CDR3 employed the HTBI primer set. A single record per CDR3 protein comes from TCRdb applying MiXCR to the multiplex PCR reads. The sample has some 340,000 distinct CDR3 sequences, approximately 15% seen once. The sample comprised blood. The receptors here all came from a woman between 40 and 55 years old with Graves' ophthalmopathy.

There are many counts of this clonotype. The chain couples TRBV12-3 or TRBV12-4 to TRBJ1-2; maybe TRBD1 (6 bases). The CDR3 is 16 amino acids. The V and J ends lost 1 base and 6 bases respectively, with 18 bases between them. The CDR3 protein is CASSLGGGGGRDGYTF. The CDR3 DNA reads TGTGCCAGCAGTTTAGGGGGAGGGGGGGGTCGCGATGGCTACACCTTC.

The chain uses TRBV29-1 and TRBJ2-3; maybe TRBD2 (5 bases). Trimming left V 6 bases short and J 8 bases short, with 21 bases between. The CDR3 contains 14 residues. The germline V gene encodes CDR1 SQVTM and CDR2 ANQGSEA. CDR3 residues: CSVTLGRGIGTQYF. CDR3 bases: TGCAGCGTCACACTTGGACGGGGAATCGGTACGCAGTATTTT.

This clonotype was seen repeatedly, ten times or more. This sequence joins TRBV10-2 and TRBJ1-2; tentatively, D is TRBD1 (5 bases). Germline CDR1 reads WSHSY; CDR2 reads SAAADI. V lost 1 base and J lost 6, with 15 bases in between. This CDR3 has 15 amino acids. CDR3 protein: CASSEFRAGRDGYTF. The CDR3 DNA reads as TGCGCCAGCAGTGAGTTCCGGGCAGGGCGCGATGGCTACACCTTC.

The chain employs TRBV10-3 and TRBJ1-1; TRBD1 aligns across 8 bases. The CDR3 has 13 residues. Looked up from germline, CDR1 is ENHRY and CDR2 is SYGVKD. Losses at the gene ends were 3 bases for V and 5 bases for J; bases not matched to a gene: 2. The CDR3 DNA is TGTGCCATCAGTGAACGACAGGGGACTGAAGCTTTCTTT. Translation: CAISERQGTEAFF.

A few counts support this clonotype. The chain joins TRBV7-8 to TRBJ2-1; 8 bases align to TRBD2. The trim removed 0 bases at V and 7 bases at J, leaving 2 bases unmatched. This CDR3 has 14 residues. Germline V CDR1 and CDR2: SGHVS, FQNEAQ. The CDR3 protein is CASSLAPSGNEQFF. As DNA, the CDR3 is TGTGCCAGCAGCTTAGCTCCTAGCGGGAATGAGCAGTTCTTC.

V is TRBV20-1 and J is TRBJ2-1; 12 bases line up with TRBD2. There are 13 residues in the CDR3. The V gene end was trimmed by 6 bases and the J gene end by 5 bases; junction bases not matched to a gene: 2. Germline values: CDR1 DFQATT, CDR2 SNEGSKA (reference sequence). CDR3 amino acids: CSARTSGNNEQFF. The CDR3 region has the DNA TGCAGTGCCCGGACTAGCGGGAACAATGAGCAGTTCTTC.

This clonotype was seen a few times. This chain connects TRBV10-2 to TRBJ2-1; 9 bases match TRBD1. Germline V gene lookup returns CDR1 WSHSY and CDR2 SAAADI. The CDR3 runs 15 residues. The V and J ends lost 6 bases and 2 bases, in that order; junction bases with no gene match: 5. The CDR3 loop is CASSQRTGAYNEQFF. The CDR3 nucleotides are TGCGCCAGCAGCCAAAGGACAGGGGCCTACAATGAGCAGTTCTTC.

This clonotype was seen ten or more times. The chain links TRBV5-6 to TRBJ2-5; D perhaps matches TRBD1 (5 bases). Germline loops: CDR1 SGHDT, CDR2 YYEEEE. The V end was cut by 0 bases, the J end by 2 bases, with 11 bases between. The CDR3 is made up of 15 amino acids. Written as DNA, the CDR3 is TGTGCCAGCAGCTTGGTTTGGGGCCTGCAAGAGACCCAGTACTTC. It encodes CASSLVWGLQETQYF.

This clonotype was counted ten times or more. The chain combines TRBV27 with TRBJ2-3, with TRBD2 matching 9 bases. CDR3 length: 15 amino acids. V was clipped by 6 bases and J by 4 bases; unmatched bases: 8. CDR1 and CDR2 from the germline V gene are MNHEY and SMNVEV (reference sequence). DNA of the CDR3: TGTGCCAGCAGCCCTAGGACTAGCGAGGCAGATACGCAGTATTTT. Translating gives CASSPRTSEADTQYF.

The chain links TRBV28 to TRBJ1-2; TRBD1 aligns across 10 bases. CDR3 size: 15 residues. V lost 5 bases, J lost 8 bases, and 11 bases stayed unmatched. The germline CDR1 and CDR2 sequences are MDHEN and SYDVKM. Here the CDR3 reads CASSTHRQGAGGYTF. The CDR3 DNA sequence: TGTGCCAGCAGTACCCACAGACAGGGGGCGGGCGGCTACACCTTC.